These 21 T cell receptor beta chains were all obtained from the same sample, sequenced in a study of shared clonotypes between healthy human individuals. Here immunoSEQ multiplex PCR was the method, and the copy in TCRdb shows in-frame clones only, minus some. The table includes about 2 million clones, about 95% detected once. The naive CD8 population came from CD45RO-negative cells selected for CCR7, without terminally differentiated effector memory CD45RA+ cells. The sample was naive CD8+ T cells sorted from blood. These receptor sequences come from a man between 18 and 29 years old in good health.

This clone showed up just a few times. The V call is TRBV28, the J call TRBJ1-5; TRBD1 matches 7 bases. The junction had 12 bases not matched to a gene; V was cut back by 6 bases and J by 4 bases. Germline V gives CDR1 MDHEN, CDR2 SYDVKM. The CDR3 contains 16 residues. The CDR3 loop is CASSDVIGTDNQPQHF. The CDR3 region has the DNA TGTGCCAGCAGCGACGTTATCGGGACAGATAATCAGCCCCAGCATTTT.

The chain is built from TRBV19 and TRBJ2-1, with TRBD1 matching over 10 bases. The CDR3 covers 15 residues. Trimming removed 3 bases from V and 2 bases from J; junction bases left unmatched: 1. Germline CDR1 is LNHDA and CDR2 is SQIVND (reference sequence). The CDR3 DNA follows: TGTGCCAGTAGTATGGGGACAGGGGCCTACAATGAGCAGTTCTTC. The encoded protein is CASSMGTGAYNEQFF.

The V gene is TRBV6-1, the J gene TRBJ2-3; perhaps D is TRBD1 or TRBD2 (5 bases each). From germline, CDR1 is MNHNS and CDR2 SASEGT. The CDR3 has 15 residues. The V and J ends lost 3 bases and 3 bases respectively, with 13 bases between them. The DNA for the CDR3 is TGTGCCAGCAGTGACCGGGACGACCGTACAGATACGCAGTATTTT. This translates into CASSDRDDRTDTQYF.

The chain links TRBV11-2 to TRBJ2-7; TRBD2 matches at 9 bases. CDR1 is SGHAT, CDR2 FQNNGV, per germline. The junction had 7 bases not matched to a gene; V was cut back by 0 bases and J by 7 bases. This CDR3 spans 15 amino acids. The CDR3 protein is CASSLEWREGDEQYF. CDR3 nucleotides: TGTGCCAGCAGCTTAGAGTGGCGGGAGGGGGATGAGCAGTACTTC.

The chain uses TRBV7-8 and TRBJ2-3; the D is unclear. The germline gives CDR1 SGHVS, CDR2 FQNEAQ. V lost 4 bases to trimming and J lost 5 bases, with 7 bases between them. The CDR3 totals 12 residues. CDR3 sequence reads: CASSSSRDTQYF. DNA of the CDR3: TGTGCCAGCAGCTCGAGTCGAGATACGCAGTATTTT.

This chain uses TRBV5-5 with TRBJ1-2; 8 bases match TRBD1. CDR3 size: 17 residues. The V gene end was trimmed by 2 bases and the J gene end by 0 bases; junction bases not matched to a gene: 9. Per germline, CDR1 SGHKS and CDR2 YYEKEE (reference sequence). CDR3 coding DNA: TGTGCCAGCAGCTTTTCACAGGGGGACCACACTAACTATGGCTACACCTTC. This codes for CASSFSQGDHTNYGYTF. Combining the CDR3 with reference TRBV5-5 and TRBJ1-2 gives the whole variable domain DAGVTQSPTHLIKTRGQQVTLRCSPISGHKSVSWYQQVLGQGPQFIFQYYEKEERGRGNFPDRFSARQFPNYSSELNVNALLLGDSALYLCASSFSQGDHTNYGYTFGSGTRLTVV.

The rearrangement links TRBV6-5 to TRBJ2-2; the match to TRBD2 covers 7 bases. Germline values: CDR1 MNHEY, CDR2 SVGAGI. This CDR3 region has 15 residues. Trimming removed 5 bases from V and 7 bases from J; junction bases left unmatched: 10. CDR3 residues: CASSPQGGLGGELFF. In DNA, the CDR3 is TGTGCCAGCAGTCCCCAGGGAGGGTTGGGCGGGGAGCTGTTTTTT.

The chain employs TRBV5-5 and TRBJ1-1, with 7 bases fitting TRBD1. This CDR3 has 14 amino acids. CDR1 and CDR2 from the germline V gene are SGHKS and YYEKEE (reference sequence). V was pared by 9 bases and J by 1 base, with 9 bases of the junction left unmatched. The CDR3 spells CATMDRLKNTEAFF. CDR3 DNA sequence: TGTGCCACCATGGACAGGCTTAAGAACACTGAAGCTTTCTTT.

The gene calls are TRBV30 and TRBJ1-2; no reliable D call. In germline, CDR1 is GTSNPN, CDR2 SVGIG (reference sequence). Trimming left V 1 base short and J 3 bases short, with 12 bases between. CDR3 length: 14 residues. CDR3 bases: TGTGCCTGGAGTGGTCCGGGGAACTACTATGGCTACACCTTC. Its translation is CAWSGPGNYYGYTF.

The V call is TRBV5-6, the J call TRBJ2-7, with TRBD2 matching 10 bases. The CDR3 runs 15 residues. V trimming: 1 base; J trimming: 3 bases; junction bases outside the gene matches: 4. The V gene's germline CDR1 is SGHDT and CDR2 YYEEEE. The CDR3 nucleotides read TGTGCCAGCAGCTTGAGTCAGCGGGAGGGCTACGAGCAGTACTTC. It encodes CASSLSQREGYEQYF.

The chain carries TRBV7-6 and TRBJ2-1; D gene uncertain. The V end was cut by 2 bases, the J end by 7 bases, with 12 bases between. Looked up from germline, CDR1 is SGHVS and CDR2 is FNYEAQ. The length of the CDR3 is 14 residues. The CDR3 sequence: CASSLTSSTNEQFF. CDR3 bases: TGTGCCAGCAGCTTAACCAGTTCGACTAATGAGCAGTTCTTC.

The genes are TRBV7-3 and TRBJ2-2; 10 positions match TRBD2. Germline V gives CDR1 SGHTA, CDR2 FQGTGA. V lost 5 bases and J lost 6; bases outside the gene matches: 6. This CDR3 comprises 15 residues. In nucleotides, the CDR3 is TGTGCCAGCAGCCTCCTAGCGGGGGTTGCCGGGGAGCTGTTTTTT. Its translation is CASSLLAGVAGELFF.

This clone has only one observation. The CDR3 sequence is CASSPGSATNEKLFF. The CDR3 nucleotides read TGTGCCAGTAGCCCAGGATCTGCAACTAATGAAAAACTGTTTTTT. The chain couples TRBV19 to TRBJ1-4; no firm D call. Germline values: CDR1 LNHDA, CDR2 SQIVND (reference sequence). V lost 6 bases and J lost 0, with 11 bases in between. This CDR3 comprises 15 residues.

The rearrangement links TRBV6-5 to TRBJ2-1, with 10 bases identical to TRBD2. The CDR3 totals 16 residues. The germline V gene has CDR1 MNHEY and CDR2 SVGAGI. Trimming cost V 4 bases and J 5 bases; bases outside gene matches: 8. CDR3 DNA sequence: TGTGCCAGCAGTTTCTCCACTAGCGGGGCGCACAATGAGCAGTTCTTC. This gives the protein CASSFSTSGAHNEQFF.

This chain joins TRBV9 and TRBJ2-7, with 7 bases aligning to TRBD2. CDR1 is SGDLS and CDR2 is YYNGEE in the germline V gene. The CDR3 length is 13 residues. The ends lost 4 bases at V and 7 bases at J; junction bases unmatched: 8. The CDR3 nucleotides read TGTGCCAGCAGCTACCGGGGAGCGGGGGAGCAGTACTTC. As protein: CASSYRGAGEQYF.

V is TRBV11-2 and J is TRBJ2-7; 12 bases match TRBD2. The CDR3 has 18 amino acids. Germline assignment: CDR1 SGHAT and CDR2 FQNNGV. Trimming took 1 base from V and 0 from J; bases not matched to a gene: 7. CDR3 sequence: CASSLVRLAGVISYEQYF. CDR3 DNA: TGTGCCAGCAGCTTAGTGAGACTAGCGGGGGTTATCTCCTACGAGCAGTACTTC.

This clone was seen once. V gene TRBV27 combines with J gene TRBJ1-1; D ambiguous. Germline CDR1 is MNHEY and CDR2 is SMNVEV (reference sequence). CDR3 length: 13 amino acids. Trimming took off 3 bases at V and 8 bases at J, with 13 bases between the two ends. The CDR3 nucleotides are TGTGCCAGCAGTTTGGAGTATACCGCAGAAGCTTTCTTT. Amino acids: CASSLEYTAEAFF.

This chain uses TRBV9 with TRBJ1-6; D unresolved. CDR3 length: 13 amino acids. V was clipped by 3 bases and J by 7 bases, with 8 bases between them. CDR1 and CDR2 (germline): SGDLS, YYNGEE. The CDR3 bases are TGTGCCAGCAGCGACAGCCTCAATTCACCCCTCCACTTT. Amino acid sequence: CASSDSLNSPLHF.

The V and J genes are TRBV11-2 and TRBJ2-1; D is uncertain. The germline gives CDR1 SGHAT, CDR2 FQNNGV. The CDR3 spans 13 residues. V lost 2 bases and J lost 10, with 12 bases in between. Here the CDR3 DNA reads TGTGCCAGCAGCTTATTGACCGGCGGCGAGCAGTTCTTC. Translating gives CASSLLTGGEQFF.

The chain uses TRBV11-2 and TRBJ2-3; TRBD2 might be the D (6 bases). The CDR3 is 15 amino acids. Trimming shortened V by 5 bases and J by 6 bases, and 18 bases separated the two germline ends. CDR1 is SGHAT, CDR2 FQNNGV, per germline. The CDR3 bases are TGTGCCAGCAGCCCCCTGGTAGCGGACTTTGATACGCAGTATTTT. This encodes CASSPLVADFDTQYF. Combining the CDR3 with reference TRBV11-2 and TRBJ2-3 gives the whole variable domain EAGVAQSPRYKIIEKRQSVAFWCNPISGHATLYWYQQILGQGPKLLIQFQNNGVVDDSQLPKDRFSAERLKGVDSTLKIQPAKLEDSAVYLCASSPLVADFDTQYFGPGTRLTVL.

The CDR3, as DNA: TGTGCCAGCAGTTACTCTACCGGGACTCACAATGAGCAGTTCTTC. Amino acids: CASSYSTGTHNEQFF. This chain links TRBV6-5 with TRBJ2-1; TRBD2 is a possible D gene (6 bases). V lost 0 bases to trimming and J lost 5 bases, with 11 bases between them. Germline loops: CDR1 MNHEY, CDR2 SVGAGI. This CDR3 spans 15 amino acids.